This entry lists 18 T cell receptor beta chains sequenced from one sample in a study of T-cell memory formation after mild COVID-19. TCRdb re-called the 5' RACE reads with MiXCR, one entry per CDR3 protein. The sample includes 110,000 or so distinct CDR3 sequences, around a fifth of them seen just once. Material for sequencing was PBMCs or a T cell subset sorted from them (not recorded which). The source is a man aged 18 to 29 who had mild COVID-19 (a few samples of this study predate the infection). Cell type and time point are not known.

This clonotype was observed a handful of times. The chain has TRBV9 and TRBJ2-3; D may be TRBD2 (7 bases). The CDR3 consists of 14 residues. V was trimmed by 2 bases and J by 7 bases, leaving 14 bases between them. Germline lookup yields CDR1 SGDLS and CDR2 YYNGEE. CDR3: CASSVGGGANTQYF. CDR3 DNA: TGTGCCAGCAGCGTCGGTGGGGGGGCAAATACGCAGTATTTT.

This clonotype was counted between two and nine times. The chain couples TRBV7-9 to TRBJ2-7; tentatively, D is TRBD1 (5 bases). Germline V gives CDR1 SEHNR, CDR2 FQNEAQ (reference sequence). The CDR3 is made up of 11 amino acids. V lost 8 bases to trimming and J lost 4 bases, with 9 bases between them. The CDR3 loop is CASSRGYEQYF. CDR3 DNA: TGTGCCAGCTCTAGGGGATACGAGCAGTACTTC.

The rearrangement joins TRBV7-8 to TRBJ2-2; a weak D match, TRBD1 (6 bases). CDR3 length: 14 amino acids. Trimming pared 3 bases from V and 7 bases from J, leaving 12 bases between. Germline V gene lookup returns CDR1 SGHVS and CDR2 FQNEAQ. The DNA of the CDR3 is TGTGCCAGCAGCTTGGGGGCCGCGGTCGGGGAGCTGTTTTTT. It yields the protein CASSLGAAVGELFF.

This clonotype was recorded a few times. V usage is TRBV6-5 and J usage is TRBJ1-6; D gene ambiguous. The V and J ends lost 5 bases and 7 bases respectively, with 12 bases between them. The CDR3 totals 14 residues. Germline values: CDR1 MNHEY, CDR2 SVGAGI. CDR3 loop: CASSRGNRNSPLHF. Written as DNA, the CDR3 is TGTGCCAGCAGTAGAGGGAATAGGAATTCACCCCTCCACTTT.

The chain employs TRBV6-6 and TRBJ2-5; TRBD2 matches 9 bases. Germline V gene lookup returns CDR1 MNHNY and CDR2 SVGAGI (reference sequence). The J segment lost 2 bases and the V segment lost 5 bases, leaving 9 bases of the junction unmatched. The length of the CDR3 is 16 residues. CDR3 residues: CASSPFAGGRQETQYF. The CDR3 nucleotides are TGTGCCAGCAGTCCGTTTGCGGGGGGGCGACAAGAGACCCAGTACTTC.

This clonotype has only a few counts. The chain combines TRBV30 with TRBJ2-7; a possible D gene is TRBD1 (5 bases). V was pared by 5 bases and J by 0 bases, with 14 bases between. Germline V gives CDR1 GTSNPN, CDR2 SVGIG (reference sequence). The CDR3 runs 14 residues. The CDR3 DNA is TGTGCCTGGTGGGATAAGGGGTTCTCCTACGAGCAGTACTTC. Translated, it gives CAWWDKGFSYEQYF. Supplemented by reference TRBV30 and TRBJ2-7, the full variable domain reads SQTIHQWPATLVQPVGSPLSLECTVEGTSNPNLYWYRQAAGRGLQLLFYSVGIGQISSEVPQNLSASRPQDRQFILSSKKLLLSDSGFYLCAWWDKGFSYEQYFGPGTRLTVT.

DNA for the CDR3: TGCGCCAGCAGCCAAGAGGGGCAGTTCCACGAGCAGTACTTC. Its translation is CASSQEGQFHEQYF. The rearrangement joins TRBV4-1 to TRBJ2-7; D perhaps matches TRBD1 (5 bases). The CDR3 is made up of 14 amino acids. CDR1 is MGHRA and CDR2 is YSYEKL in the germline V gene. Trimming stripped 0 bases from V and 5 bases from J, with 11 bases between.

This chain connects TRBV20-1 to TRBJ2-7; D unclear. The CDR3 sequence is 15 residues long. CDR1 DFQATT and CDR2 SNEGSKA come from the germline V gene (reference sequence). The ends were cut back, 5 bases at V and 3 bases at J, with 20 bases in the middle. In DNA, the CDR3 is TGCAGTGCTTGCTCGGAAGCCGGGCCCGTCTACGAGCAGTACGTC. It is translated as CSACSEAGPVYEQYV.

The chain combines TRBV4-1 with TRBJ1-1; D uncertain. The length of the CDR3 is 14 residues. V lost 4 bases and J lost 1, with 10 bases in between. Germline-derived CDR1 and CDR2 are MGHRA and YSYEKL. The CDR3 region has the DNA TGCGCCAGCAGCCTACCGTGGGAGAACACTGAAGCTTTCTTT. Translating gives CASSLPWENTEAFF.

The chain is built from TRBV6-6 and TRBJ1-5; TRBD1 aligns across 8 bases. Looked up from germline, CDR1 is MNHNY and CDR2 is SVGAGI (reference sequence). The CDR3 runs to 15 residues. With V trimmed by 6 bases and J by 6 bases, 10 bases remained unmatched. This CDR3 reads CASSSTSGGGQPQHF. The CDR3 bases are TGTGCCAGCAGCTCAACTTCAGGGGGCGGTCAGCCCCAGCATTTT.

This clonotype was picked up a small number of times. This sequence joins TRBV19 and TRBJ1-1; tentative D call: TRBD1 (5 bases). Germline V lookup: CDR1 LNHDA, CDR2 SQIVND (reference sequence). The V and J ends lost 7 bases and 1 base respectively, with 7 bases between them. The CDR3 covers 12 residues. The CDR3 DNA reads as TGTGCCAGTAAAACAGGGAACACTGAAGCTTTCTTT. It specifies CASKTGNTEAFF.

The gene calls are TRBV5-1 and TRBJ2-2; D is unresolved. CDR1 and CDR2 (germline): SGHRS, YFSETQ. The V end lost 1 base, the J end lost 1 base, and 14 bases lay between the germline ends. CDR3 length: 17 residues. CDR3 DNA: TGCGCCAGCAGCTTGTGGCTAGGGTTTCGGAACACCGGGGAGCTGTTTTTT. Translating gives CASSLWLGFRNTGELFF.

J is TRBJ1-2 and V is TRBV4-3, with no clear D. Germline V CDR1 and CDR2: LGHNA, YSLEER. V shed 4 bases and J shed 4 bases, with 16 bases lying between them. The CDR3 is 15 residues long. The chain's CDR3 is CASSPGRGFLYGYTF. Written as DNA, the CDR3 is TGCGCCAGCAGCCCTGGGCGAGGGTTCCTCTATGGCTACACCTTC.

The chain joins TRBV5-5 to TRBJ2-2; D is uncertain. Germline V gene data show CDR1 as SGHKS and CDR2 as YYEKEE (reference sequence). Trimming took 4 bases from V and 5 from J, leaving 12 bases between them. This CDR3 contains 14 residues. The CDR3 DNA follows: TGTGCCAGCAGCCGCCGGAAATCAACCGGGGAGCTGTTTTTT. Its protein is CASSRRKSTGELFF. Supplemented by reference TRBV5-5 and TRBJ2-2, the full variable domain reads DAGVTQSPTHLIKTRGQQVTLRCSPISGHKSVSWYQQVLGQGPQFIFQYYEKEERGRGNFPDRFSARQFPNYSSELNVNALLLGDSALYLCASSRRKSTGELFFGEGSRLTVL.

The chain carries TRBV10-1 and TRBJ2-3, with a tentative D call TRBD1 (5 bases). V dropped 3 bases and J dropped 2 bases, with 9 bases sitting between them. Germline V gene sequence: CDR1 WNHNN, CDR2 SYGVQD (reference sequence). CDR3 length: 14 residues. CDR3 sequence reads: CASSDARVTDTQYF. As DNA, the CDR3 is TGCGCCAGCAGTGACGCCAGGGTCACAGATACGCAGTATTTT.

This clonotype was observed a few times. The V gene is TRBV5-1, the J gene TRBJ2-2; 9 nucleotides line up with TRBD1. The CDR3 loop spans 15 amino acids. CDR1 is SGHRS, CDR2 YFSETQ, per germline. Unmatched junction bases numbered 3, after V lost 2 bases and J lost 4 bases. This chain's CDR3 is CASSFGQGITGELFF. The CDR3 nucleotides are TGCGCCAGCAGCTTCGGACAGGGGATCACCGGGGAGCTGTTTTTT.

This clonotype was counted a single time. The rearrangement joins TRBV5-1 to TRBJ2-7, with 9 bases that match TRBD1. This CDR3 region has 15 residues. The germline V gene has CDR1 SGHRS and CDR2 YFSETQ. J lost 3 bases, V lost 1 base, and 5 bases had no gene match. The CDR3 region is CASSLTGGAGYEQYF. In DNA form, the CDR3 reads TGCGCCAGCAGCTTGACAGGGGGCGCGGGCTACGAGCAGTACTTC. Using reference TRBV5-1 and TRBJ2-7 for the parts outside the CDR3, the full variable domain is KAGVTQTPRYLIKTRGQQVTLSCSPISGHRSVSWYQQTPGQGLQFLFEYFSETQRNKGNFPGRFSGRQFSNSRSEMNVSTLELGDSALYLCASSLTGGAGYEQYFGPGTRLTVT.

Only a few counts were recorded for this clonotype. J is TRBJ2-7 and V is TRBV7-9; 7 bases line up with TRBD2. J lost 2 bases, V lost 1 base, and 8 bases had no gene match. Germline V gene sequence: CDR1 SEHNR, CDR2 FQNEAQ (reference sequence). The CDR3 extends over 16 amino acids. The CDR3 here is CASSLGPSGVPYEQYF. The CDR3 nucleotides read TGTGCCAGCAGCTTAGGCCCTAGCGGAGTGCCCTACGAGCAGTACTTC.